The following is a TCR beta chain sequence with its context. As yet, its antigen is unknown. These data come from a study of T cell responses to AZD1222 COVID-19 vaccine. Study-wide results and limits: Recipients of AZD1222 seropositive at baseline numbered only five or six.

Clones were sequenced by immunoSEQ multiplex PCR, and TCRdb holds only the in-frame ones, with some missing. The sample consists of about 120,000 clones, about 90% of them appearing once. The germline V gene has CDR1 MNHEY and CDR2 SVGAGI. V lost 6 bases, J lost 0 bases, and 12 bases lay in between. The CDR3 is 15 residues long. The chain links TRBV6-5 to TRBJ1-5; maybe TRBD1 (5 bases). The sequence came from an adult in good health. The sequencing used peripheral blood, collected on day 0 of AZD1222 vaccination. The CDR3 here is CASRTGTDSNQPQHF. The CDR3 bases are TGTGCCAGCAGAACCGGGACGGATAGCAATCAGCCCCAGCATTTT.